This TCR beta chain came from a study of monozygotic twins with inflammatory bowel disease. Notes on the study in general: Researchers report that IBD patients shared fewer clonotypes with others than healthy twins, especially amid disease activity. Healthy co-twins, by inverse Simpson, had higher TCRbeta diversity than their siblings with IBD.

Every TCR library used 3500 ng of total RNA. After re-calling the 5' RACE reads, TCRdb lists one entry per CDR3 protein, DNA absent. Its listing shows around 190,000 distinct CDR3 sequences. In the case of this clonotype: No antigen is known for it.

Per the germline V gene, CDR1 is SGHNT and CDR2 is YYREEE (reference sequence). The CDR3 has 14 amino acids. Source material: blood. The sequence was collected from a human donor with ulcerative colitis or Crohn's disease, or a healthy co-twin of an affected twin (not recorded which). The chain recombines TRBV5-4 with TRBJ2-3; TCRdb proposes TRBD1, but this gene call is untestable without DNA. CDR3 amino acids: CASSTPGNTDTQYF.